This entry lists 26 T cell receptor beta chains sequenced from one sample in a study of long-term antiretroviral therapy in people with HIV. The assay used was immunoSEQ (version v3.0), run at survey level. The table came from immunoSEQ multiplex PCR; TCRdb's copy has only in-frame clones and leaves some out. The sample lists tens of thousands of clones; approximately 85% were seen once. The sample was unsorted PBMCs, taken 2.9 years after starting antiretroviral therapy. Receptor source: a man aged 50 to 60 with HIV.

The chain uses TRBV10-2 and TRBJ1-4; D possibly corresponds to TRBD1 (6 bases). Germline V CDR1 and CDR2: WSHSY, SAAADI. The ends were cut back, 2 bases at V and 0 bases at J, with 7 bases in the middle. The CDR3 length is 15 residues. The CDR3 loop reads CASSEGGATNEKLFF. Here the CDR3 DNA reads TGCGCCAGCAGTGAGGGGGGCGCAACTAATGAAAAACTGTTTTTT.

This rearrangement joins TRBV7-9 to TRBJ1-1; D uncertain. Between the trimmed V and J ends, which lost 2 bases and 4 bases, there was a span of 8 bases. This CDR3 has 13 residues. Per the germline V gene, CDR1 is SEHNR and CDR2 is FQNEAQ (reference sequence). CDR3 amino acids: CASSLHGGTEAFF. CDR3 nucleotide sequence: TGTGCCAGCAGCTTACACGGAGGCACTGAAGCTTTCTTT.

V gene TRBV29-1 combines with J gene TRBJ2-1; maybe TRBD1 (6 bases). The V end was cut by 6 bases, the J end by 11 bases, with 20 bases between. The length of the CDR3 is 13 residues. Germline CDR1 and CDR2: SQVTM and ANQGSEA. CDR3 amino acids: CSVETGQKGQQFF. CDR3 nucleotide sequence: TGCAGCGTCGAGACTGGACAGAAGGGTCAGCAGTTCTTC.

The chain recombines TRBV7-6 with TRBJ2-5; TRBD2 matches 7 bases. Germline loops: CDR1 SGHVS, CDR2 FNYEAQ. V was clipped by 0 bases and J by 5 bases; unmatched bases: 9. The CDR3 covers 16 residues. CDR3 sequence reads: CASSLARGGSGETQYF. The CDR3 DNA reads as TGTGCCAGCAGCTTAGCGCGGGGAGGGTCGGGGGAGACCCAGTACTTC.

The CDR3, as DNA: TGTGCCAGCAGCTCCTCACCGAACACTGAAGCTTTCTTT. Translation gives CASSSSPNTEAFF. This chain connects TRBV5-6 to TRBJ1-1; D call uncertain. The CDR3 has 13 amino acids. Looked up from germline, CDR1 is SGHDT and CDR2 is YYEEEE. Trimming removed 3 bases from V and 1 base from J, with 7 bases in between.

The V gene is TRBV7-9, the J gene TRBJ1-1; unclear D gene. CDR1 and CDR2 (germline): SEHNR, FQNEAQ (reference sequence). V gave up 2 bases and J gave up 4 bases, with 14 bases separating them. The CDR3 is 15 amino acids. Here the CDR3 DNA reads TGTGCCAGCAGCTTATCGTGGACCGGCGGCACTGAAGCTTTCTTT. Amino acids: CASSLSWTGGTEAFF.

J is TRBJ1-1 and V is TRBV27; D ambiguous. Trimming pared 3 bases from V and 5 bases from J, leaving 16 bases between. Germline V gene sequence: CDR1 MNHEY, CDR2 SMNVEV (reference sequence). This CDR3 has 15 amino acids. This CDR3 is CASSLSGWGGTEAFF. DNA of the CDR3: TGTGCCAGCAGTTTGTCAGGCTGGGGTGGTACTGAAGCTTTCTTT.

The chain links TRBV6-6 to TRBJ2-4; D gene ambiguous. The CDR3 extends over 15 amino acids. Between the trimmed V and J ends, which lost 2 bases and 7 bases, there was a span of 15 bases. Germline V lookup: CDR1 MNHNY, CDR2 SVGAGI (reference sequence). The CDR3 nucleotides read TGTGCCAGCAGTTACGACCTGAACATTTATAACATTCAGTACTTC. Protein product: CASSYDLNIYNIQYF.

The chain combines TRBV28 with TRBJ1-5, with 7 bases fitting TRBD1. The CDR3 totals 14 residues. V lost 4 bases and J lost 6; bases outside the gene matches: 6. Germline CDR1 reads MDHEN; CDR2 reads SYDVKM. Here the CDR3 reads CASSWGGDSQPQHF. DNA of the CDR3: TGTGCCAGCAGTTGGGGGGGGGACAGTCAGCCCCAGCATTTT.

V gene TRBV6-5 combines with J gene TRBJ2-2; tentatively, D is TRBD2 (6 bases). CDR1 MNHEY and CDR2 SVGAGI come from the germline V gene. V lost 6 bases and J 4 bases, leaving 12 bases between the germline ends. The CDR3 length is 14 residues. CDR3 amino acids: CASRPRESTGELFF. DNA for the CDR3: TGTGCCAGCAGGCCCCGGGAGAGCACCGGGGAGCTGTTTTTT.

This rearrangement joins TRBV6-5 to TRBJ1-2, with 10 positions matching TRBD1. Trimming removed 6 bases from V and 6 bases from J; junction bases left unmatched: 4. This CDR3 is 13 amino acids long. CDR1 is MNHEY, CDR2 SVGAGI, per germline. The CDR3 DNA sequence: TGTGCCAGCAGCCCGGACAGGGGGAATGGCTACACCTTC. Its protein is CASSPDRGNGYTF.

In this sample, this clone turned up a few times. The chain has TRBV7-3 and TRBJ2-2; D uncertain. The CDR3 runs 13 residues. Looked up from germline, CDR1 is SGHTA and CDR2 is FQGTGA. The germline V and J ends were trimmed by 11 bases and 0 bases, with 10 bases remaining between them. CDR3 sequence (DNA): TGTGCCTCTAGGGCAGCGAACACCGGGGAGCTGTTTTTT. Translated: CASRAANTGELFF.

V gene TRBV11-2 combines with J gene TRBJ2-5; 11 positions agree with TRBD2. The CDR3 extends over 16 amino acids. Trimming cost V 5 bases and J 0 bases; bases outside gene matches: 5. Germline V gives CDR1 SGHAT, CDR2 FQNNGV. The CDR3 DNA is TGTGCCAGCAGCCGACTAGCGGGGACGTACCAAGAGACCCAGTACTTC. Encoded protein: CASSRLAGTYQETQYF.

The rearrangement links TRBV19 to TRBJ2-7, with D unclear. The CDR3 length is 14 residues. The V and J ends lost 5 bases and 5 bases respectively, with 16 bases between them. From germline, CDR1 is LNHDA and CDR2 SQIVND (reference sequence). DNA of the CDR3: TGTGCCAGTAGTGCCCTGACTGGTTGGGACGAGCAGTACTTC. It is translated as CASSALTGWDEQYF.

In its sample, this clone was seen once. The CDR3 DNA follows: TGTGCCAGCAGTTTAATGGGCATTAACACTGAAGCTTTCTTT. It specifies CASSLMGINTEAFF. The chain couples TRBV28 to TRBJ1-1; D is undetermined. The CDR3 has 14 residues. In germline, CDR1 is MDHEN, CDR2 SYDVKM. The germline V and J ends were trimmed by 2 bases and 2 bases, with 9 bases remaining between them.

The chain links TRBV5-1 to TRBJ2-1; TRBD2 aligns across 16 bases. The germline V gene encodes CDR1 SGHRS and CDR2 YFSETQ. The CDR3 runs to 17 residues. J lost 8 bases, V lost 4 bases, and 9 bases had no gene match. The CDR3 bases are TGCGCCAGCAGCAAGGGACTAGCGGGGGGGCCGGTCGATGAGCAGTTCTTC. Its protein product is CASSKGLAGGPVDEQFF.

The gene calls are TRBV5-1 and TRBJ2-5; 10 nucleotides agree with TRBD2. The CDR3 loop spans 18 amino acids. With V trimmed by 0 bases and J by 5 bases, 13 bases remained unmatched. Per the germline V gene, CDR1 is SGHRS and CDR2 is YFSETQ. CDR3 in DNA: TGCGCCAGCAGCTTGGGGCCCCAACTAGCGGGGACCGGTGAGACCCAGTACTTC. Translation: CASSLGPQLAGTGETQYF.

The V call is TRBV7-8, the J call TRBJ1-2; D not resolved. There are 13 residues in the CDR3. The germline V gene encodes CDR1 SGHVS and CDR2 FQNEAQ. Trimming took off 2 bases at V and 4 bases at J, with 8 bases between the two ends. The CDR3 nucleotides read TGTGCCAGCAGCTTATCGAATCTCTATGGCTACACCTTC. Its protein is CASSLSNLYGYTF.

This clone showed up just once. V and J are TRBV27 and TRBJ1-5; no clear D. The CDR3 covers 15 residues. V was shortened by 1 base and J by 0 bases, with 7 bases between the two germline ends. Germline V gene data show CDR1 as MNHEY and CDR2 as SMNVEV (reference sequence). CDR3 nucleotides: TGTGCCAGCAGTTTATTTGGGTATAGCAATCAGCCCCAGCATTTT. This translates into CASSLFGYSNQPQHF.

This chain links TRBV7-2 with TRBJ2-7, with 8 bases lining up with TRBD1. Germline V lookup: CDR1 SGHTA, CDR2 FQGNSA. The CDR3 runs 15 residues. The ends lost 3 bases at V and 4 bases at J; junction bases unmatched: 8. The CDR3 region is CASSFFGDRSYEQYF. CDR3 coding DNA: TGTGCCAGCAGCTTTTTCGGGGACAGGAGTTACGAGCAGTACTTC.

This clone showed up just once. The CDR3 is CASSLRTGGTEAFF. The DNA for the CDR3 is TGTGCCAGCAGCTTGCGGACAGGGGGAACTGAAGCTTTCTTT. The V gene is TRBV7-2, the J gene TRBJ1-1; 10 bases are shared with TRBD1. V gave up 3 bases and J gave up 5 bases; unmatched junction bases: 3. From germline, CDR1 is SGHTA and CDR2 FQGNSA. There are 14 residues in the CDR3.

This clone is a singleton in its sample. This chain links TRBV7-8 with TRBJ1-5, with a weak D call TRBD1 (6 bases). The V gene lost 4 bases and the J gene lost 3 bases, with 7 bases spanning the gap. Looked up from germline, CDR1 is SGHVS and CDR2 is FQNEAQ. The CDR3 runs to 13 residues. The CDR3 loop is CASSYRDNQPQHF. The CDR3 DNA reads as TGTGCCAGCAGCTACAGGGACAATCAGCCCCAGCATTTT.

This chain links TRBV5-1 with TRBJ1-1; D uncertain. Germline CDR1 is SGHRS and CDR2 is YFSETQ. The germline V and J ends were trimmed by 0 bases and 1 base, with 10 bases remaining between them. The CDR3 length is 15 residues. CDR3 residues: CASSLAEGWNTEAFF. As DNA, the CDR3 is TGCGCCAGCAGCTTGGCTGAGGGTTGGAACACTGAAGCTTTCTTT.

V is TRBV4-3 and J is TRBJ2-2; D possibly matches TRBD1 or TRBD2 (6 bases each). The CDR3 length is 16 residues. Germline lookup yields CDR1 LGHNA and CDR2 YSLEER. Trimming took 0 bases from V and 5 from J, leaving 13 bases between them. CDR3 sequence: CASSQEVGGGTGELFF. In nucleotides, the CDR3 is TGCGCCAGCAGCCAAGAGGTGGGGGGCGGGACCGGGGAGCTGTTTTTT.

This clone was detected a few times. V usage is TRBV30 and J usage is TRBJ2-1; D might be TRBD2 (5 bases). The V gene lost 1 base and the J gene lost 7 bases, with 14 bases spanning the gap. This CDR3 is 14 amino acids long. Germline CDR1 and CDR2: GTSNPN and SVGIG (reference sequence). The CDR3 DNA is TGTGCCTGGAGTGGAGGGTGGGTAAAGAATGAGCAGTTCTTC. Translation gives CAWSGGWVKNEQFF.

This sequence joins TRBV28 and TRBJ1-4, with D perhaps matching TRBD1 (6 bases). From germline, CDR1 is MDHEN and CDR2 SYDVKM. V was trimmed by 5 bases and J by 8 bases, leaving 12 bases between them. This CDR3 has 13 residues. In DNA form, the CDR3 reads TGTGCCAGCAGTCCCCTACAGGGCGAAAAACTGTTTTTT. This gives the protein CASSPLQGEKLFF.